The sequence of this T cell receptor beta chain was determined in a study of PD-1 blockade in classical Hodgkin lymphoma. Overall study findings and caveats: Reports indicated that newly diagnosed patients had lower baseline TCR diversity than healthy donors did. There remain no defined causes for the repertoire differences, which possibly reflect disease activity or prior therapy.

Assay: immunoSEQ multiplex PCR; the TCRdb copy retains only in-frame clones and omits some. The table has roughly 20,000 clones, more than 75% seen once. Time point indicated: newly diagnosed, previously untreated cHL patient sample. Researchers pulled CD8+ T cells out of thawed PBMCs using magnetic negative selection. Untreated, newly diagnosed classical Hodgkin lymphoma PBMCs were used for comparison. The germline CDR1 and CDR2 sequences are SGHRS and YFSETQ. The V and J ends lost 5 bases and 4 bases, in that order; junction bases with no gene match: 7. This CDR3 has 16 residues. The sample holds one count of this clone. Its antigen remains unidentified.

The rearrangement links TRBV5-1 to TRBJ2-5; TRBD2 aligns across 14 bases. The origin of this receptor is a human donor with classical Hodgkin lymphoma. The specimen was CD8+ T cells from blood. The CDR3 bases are TGCGCCAGCAGGACGGGACTAGCGGGAGAGGGAGAGACCCAGTACTTC. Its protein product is CASRTGLAGEGETQYF.